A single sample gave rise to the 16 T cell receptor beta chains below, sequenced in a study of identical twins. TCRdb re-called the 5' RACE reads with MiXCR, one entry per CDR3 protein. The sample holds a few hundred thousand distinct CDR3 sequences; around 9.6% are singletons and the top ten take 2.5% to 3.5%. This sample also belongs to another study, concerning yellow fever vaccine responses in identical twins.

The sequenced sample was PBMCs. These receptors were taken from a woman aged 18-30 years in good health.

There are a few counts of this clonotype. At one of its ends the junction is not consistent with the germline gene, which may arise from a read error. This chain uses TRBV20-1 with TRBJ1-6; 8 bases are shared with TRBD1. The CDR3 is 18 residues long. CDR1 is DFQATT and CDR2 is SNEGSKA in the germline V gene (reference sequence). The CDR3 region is CCARDPGGEVSYNSPLHF. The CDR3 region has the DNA TGCTGTGCTAGAGATCCAGGGGGCGAAGTCTCCTATAATTCACCCCTCCACTTT.

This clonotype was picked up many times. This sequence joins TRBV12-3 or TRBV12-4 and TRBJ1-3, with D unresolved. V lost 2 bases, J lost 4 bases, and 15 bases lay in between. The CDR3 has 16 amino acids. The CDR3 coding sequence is TGTGCCAGCAGTTTAAACTTTGCATCCATAGGAAACACCATATATTTT. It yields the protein CASSLNFASIGNTIYF.

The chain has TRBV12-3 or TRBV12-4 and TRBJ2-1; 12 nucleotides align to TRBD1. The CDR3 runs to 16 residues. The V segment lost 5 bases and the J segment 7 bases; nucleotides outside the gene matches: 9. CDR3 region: CASSTTGQGAINEQFF. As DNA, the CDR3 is TGTGCCAGCAGTACGACGGGACAGGGGGCGATTAATGAGCAGTTCTTC.

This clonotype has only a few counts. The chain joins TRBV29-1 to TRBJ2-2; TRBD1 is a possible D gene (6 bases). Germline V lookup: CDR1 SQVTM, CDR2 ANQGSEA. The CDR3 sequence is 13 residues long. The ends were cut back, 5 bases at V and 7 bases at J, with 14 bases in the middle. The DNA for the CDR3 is TGCAGCGTTCCTAGGCGAGGGGGCGGGGAGCTGTTTTTT. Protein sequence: CSVPRRGGGELFF.

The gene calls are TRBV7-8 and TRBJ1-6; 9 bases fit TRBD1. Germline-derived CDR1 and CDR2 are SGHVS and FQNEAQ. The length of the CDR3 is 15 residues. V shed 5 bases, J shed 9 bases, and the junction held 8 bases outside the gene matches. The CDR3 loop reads CASSLGQGGVSPLHF. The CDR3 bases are TGTGCCAGCAGCCTGGGACAGGGTGGGGTTTCACCCCTCCACTTT. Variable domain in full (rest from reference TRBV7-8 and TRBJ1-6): GAGVSQSPRYKVAKRGQDVALRCDPISGHVSLFWYQQALGQGPEFLTYFQNEAQLDKSGLPSDRFFAERPEGSVSTLKIQRTQQEDSAVYLCASSLGQGGVSPLHFGNGTRLTVT.

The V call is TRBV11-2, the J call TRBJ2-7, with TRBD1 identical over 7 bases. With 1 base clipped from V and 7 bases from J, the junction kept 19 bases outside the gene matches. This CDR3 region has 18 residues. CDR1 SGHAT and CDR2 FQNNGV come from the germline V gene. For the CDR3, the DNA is TGTGCCAGCAGCTTAGGTAGGACGACAGGGAAGGGTCCGCGGGAGCAGTACTTC. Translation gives CASSLGRTTGKGPREQYF.

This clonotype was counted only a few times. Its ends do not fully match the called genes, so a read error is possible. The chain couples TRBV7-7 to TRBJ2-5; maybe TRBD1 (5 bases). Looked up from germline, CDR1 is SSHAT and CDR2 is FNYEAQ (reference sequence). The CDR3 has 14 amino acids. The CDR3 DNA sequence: TGTGCTAGCAGCTTAGGGGTAGAGCAAGAGACCCAGTACTTC. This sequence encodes CASSLGVEQETQYF.

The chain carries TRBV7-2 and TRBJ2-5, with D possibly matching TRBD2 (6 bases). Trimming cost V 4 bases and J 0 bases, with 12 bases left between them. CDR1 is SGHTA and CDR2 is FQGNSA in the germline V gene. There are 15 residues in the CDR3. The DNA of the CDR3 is TGTGCCAGCAGCTCGGATTGGACTAACCAAGAGACCCAGTACTTC. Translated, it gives CASSSDWTNQETQYF.

CDR3 sequence reads: CASSPRTGRRGVLDYNEQFF. The CDR3 region has the DNA TGTGCCAGCAGTCCCCGGACAGGTCGGAGGGGAGTTCTGGACTACAATGAGCAGTTCTTC. The chain combines TRBV6-2 or TRBV6-3 with TRBJ2-1; weak D call: TRBD1 (7 bases). CDR1 and CDR2 (germline): MNHEY, SVGEGT. There are 20 residues in the CDR3. V lost 5 bases and J lost 3, with 29 bases in between.

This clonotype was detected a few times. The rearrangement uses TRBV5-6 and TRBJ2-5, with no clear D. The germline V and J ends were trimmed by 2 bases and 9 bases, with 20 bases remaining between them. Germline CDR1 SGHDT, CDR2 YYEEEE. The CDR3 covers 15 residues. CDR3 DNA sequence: TGTGCCAGCAGCTTTAGGTCGTCCGGGCCCAAGGCCCAGTACTTC. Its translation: CASSFRSSGPKAQYF.

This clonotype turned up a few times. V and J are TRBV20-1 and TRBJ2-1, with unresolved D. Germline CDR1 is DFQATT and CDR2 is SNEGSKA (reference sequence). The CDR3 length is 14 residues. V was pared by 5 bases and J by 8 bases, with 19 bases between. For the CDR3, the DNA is TGCAGTGCTGGCCCTCGGCCGAGCGCCGATGAGCAGTTCTTC. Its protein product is CSAGPRPSADEQFF.

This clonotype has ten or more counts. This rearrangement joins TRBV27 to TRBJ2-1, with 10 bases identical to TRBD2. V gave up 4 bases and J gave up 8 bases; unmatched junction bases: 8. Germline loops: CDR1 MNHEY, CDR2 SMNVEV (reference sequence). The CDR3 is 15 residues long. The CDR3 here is CASSYALAGVDEQFF. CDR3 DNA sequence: TGTGCCAGCAGTTACGCGCTAGCGGGAGTTGATGAGCAGTTCTTC.

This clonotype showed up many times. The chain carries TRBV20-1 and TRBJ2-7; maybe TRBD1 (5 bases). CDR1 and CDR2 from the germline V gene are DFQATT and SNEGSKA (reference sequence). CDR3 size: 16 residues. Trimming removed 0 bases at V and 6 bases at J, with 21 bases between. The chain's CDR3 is CSARDGPGHLPFEQYF. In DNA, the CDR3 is TGCAGTGCTAGAGATGGGCCAGGGCATCTCCCCTTCGAGCAGTACTTC.

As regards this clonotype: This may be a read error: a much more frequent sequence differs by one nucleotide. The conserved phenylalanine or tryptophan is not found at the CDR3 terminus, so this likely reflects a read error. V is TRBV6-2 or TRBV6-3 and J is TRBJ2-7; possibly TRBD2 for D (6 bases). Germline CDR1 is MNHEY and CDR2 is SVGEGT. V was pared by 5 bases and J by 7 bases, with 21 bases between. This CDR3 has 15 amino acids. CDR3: CASSPMDYVTGEQYL. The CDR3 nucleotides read TGTGCCAGCAGTCCTATGGACTACGTGACGGGGGAGCAGTACCTC.

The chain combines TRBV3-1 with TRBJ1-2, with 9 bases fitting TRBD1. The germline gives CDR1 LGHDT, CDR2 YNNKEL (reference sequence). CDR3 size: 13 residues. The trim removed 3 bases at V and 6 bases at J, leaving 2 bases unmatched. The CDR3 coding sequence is TGTGCCAGCAGCCATGGACAGGGGAATGGCTACACCTTC. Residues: CASSHGQGNGYTF.

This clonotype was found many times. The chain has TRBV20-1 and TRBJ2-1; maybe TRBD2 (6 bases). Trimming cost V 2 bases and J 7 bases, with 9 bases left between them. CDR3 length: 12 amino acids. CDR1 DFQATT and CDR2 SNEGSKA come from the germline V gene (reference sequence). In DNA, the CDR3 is TGCAGTGCTAGACCGGGACTGAATGAGCAGTTCTTC. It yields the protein CSARPGLNEQFF.